What follows are 4 T cell receptor beta chains derived from one specimen sequenced in a study of regulatory T cells in long-lasting Graves disease (dated by TCRdb to the early 2020s). In the paper's terms, the time point label means: persistent/refractory GD, antithyroid drugs over 5 years with positive TRAb. For both TCR sequencing and RNA sequencing, RNA was extracted from PBMCs using TRIzol. Receptor libraries were prepared by multiplex PCR. Sequenced using an Illumina HiSeq 4000. To build TCR beta libraries, CDR3 regions were amplified by Arm-PCR using iRepertoire HTBI primers. TCRdb reprocessed the public reads (quality trimming at Q25 with fastp, clone calling with MiXCR) and kept in-frame beta chains. Every CDR3 protein is listed once, alongside the most common genes and DNA of its rows. This sample gives approximately 350,000 distinct CDR3 sequences in total; roughly 24% of them show up just once. Less than 30% of the sample is held by the ten biggest clonotypes.

The sample in question was peripheral blood mononuclear cells (PBMCs), obtained when the disease was refractory, from a patient treated with antithyroid drugs. All receptors come from a woman in her forties with Graves disease. Donor details come from another sample of the same person, matched by shared clones.

This sequence joins TRBV29-1 and TRBJ2-7; 9 bases align to TRBD1. There are 13 residues in the CDR3. Germline V lookup: CDR1 SQVTM, CDR2 ANQGSEA. J lost 5 bases, V lost 3 bases, and 5 bases had no gene match. The CDR3 coding sequence is TGCAGCGTTGAGGGGGACAGGGACCACGAGCAGTACTTC. It yields the protein CSVEGDRDHEQYF.

In its sample, this clonotype was seen a few times. The rearrangement joins TRBV6-2 or TRBV6-3 to TRBJ2-7; 8 bases map to TRBD1. The V and J ends lost 5 bases and 0 bases, in that order; junction bases with no gene match: 6. This CDR3 is built from 15 residues. Germline loops: CDR1 MNHEY, CDR2 SVGEGT. The DNA for the CDR3 is TGTGCCAGCAGTAAGCTCAGGGGGCACTCCTACGAGCAGTACTTC. This gives the protein CASSKLRGHSYEQYF.

The gene calls are TRBV20-1 and TRBJ2-2, with TRBD2 matching 8 bases. The germline V gene has CDR1 DFQATT and CDR2 SNEGSKA (reference sequence). The CDR3 covers 15 residues. J was trimmed by 1 base and V by 5 bases; bases with no gene match: 6. The CDR3 sequence: CSAPSGGGNTGELFF. The CDR3 DNA is TGCAGTGCTCCGAGCGGGGGAGGGAACACCGGGGAGCTGTTTTTT.

Concerning this clonotype itself: A single base separates this from a much larger clone, so it may be a read error. The rearrangement links TRBV6-2 or TRBV6-3 to TRBJ1-2; D uncertain. The germline gives CDR1 MNHEY, CDR2 SVGEGT. The CDR3 runs 15 residues. The CDR3 spells CVSTHYLSRSDGYTF. The CDR3 DNA reads as TGTGTCAGCACCCACTATCTTTCCCGGTCTGATGGCTACACCTTC.